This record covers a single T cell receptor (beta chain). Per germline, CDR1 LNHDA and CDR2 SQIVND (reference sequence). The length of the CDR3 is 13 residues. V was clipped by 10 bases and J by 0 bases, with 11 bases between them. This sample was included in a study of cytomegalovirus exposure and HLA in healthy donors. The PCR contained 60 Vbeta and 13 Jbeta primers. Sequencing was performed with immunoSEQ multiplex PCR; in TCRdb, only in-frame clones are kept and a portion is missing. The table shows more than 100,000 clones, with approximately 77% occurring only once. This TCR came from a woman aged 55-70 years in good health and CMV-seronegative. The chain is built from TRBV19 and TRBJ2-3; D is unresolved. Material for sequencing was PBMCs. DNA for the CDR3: TGTGCCACCGCCAGATATAGCACAGATACGCAGTATTTT. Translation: CATARYSTDTQYF.